The sequence of this T cell receptor (beta chain) was determined in a study of spatial heterogeneity in lung cancer. Study as a whole: Matched bulk RNA-seq yielded a T cell module score, and TCR transcript counts in tumor regions correlated strongly with that score. Each unique TCR and UMI combination was seen more than ten times on average in raw reads.

Germline V lookup: CDR1 MNHEY, CDR2 SVGAGI. Trimming stripped 6 bases from V and 4 bases from J, with 12 bases between. The CDR3 runs 13 residues. This clonotype has more than one count but fewer than ten. What it binds is not known. Found in a library prepared for alpha chains, this beta chain is an off-target read, and its abundance has little meaning. A single record per CDR3 protein comes from TCRdb applying MiXCR to the 5' RACE reads. The table lists 9,500 or so distinct CDR3 sequences, around 12% of them singletons. Time point specified: sample taken at primary tumor resection. The donors comprised 60 to 80 untreated early-stage non-small cell lung cancer patients. The authors sequenced whole RNA from tumor, nontumor lung or frozen PBMC without sorting. Study findings and constraints: One measure, the expanded intratumoral alpha and beta TCR count, tracked tumor mutation counts.

This material consisted of lung tumor tissue, taken at surgery. The receptor was isolated from a male donor with early-stage non-small cell lung cancer. The chain links TRBV6-5 to TRBJ1-1, with D unclear. DNA for the CDR3: TGTGCCAGCAGGCCCTCTTGGGGCACTGAAGCTTTCTTT. This codes for CASRPSWGTEAFF.